The next 21 T cell receptor beta chains were all read from a single sample in a study of T cell repertoires in cytomegalovirus infection. TCRdb reanalysed the reads using MiXCR and keeps one entry per CDR3 protein. Of roughly 720,000 distinct CDR3 sequences in the sample, less than 40% were seen once. Material for sequencing was PBMCs. These TCRs come from a human donor in good health (CMV status not recorded). Some clones in this sample may be carry-over from other donors' samples.

The table lists this clonotype with a few counts. The CDR3 DNA reads TGTGCCAGTAGTATAACGGGTGCGTCTAACTATGGCTACACCTTC. It translates to CASSITGASNYGYTF. This chain uses TRBV19 with TRBJ1-2; D gene unclear. Germline CDR1 reads LNHDA; CDR2 reads SQIVND (reference sequence). CDR3 size: 15 residues. Trimming took 2 bases from V and 0 from J, leaving 10 bases between them.

The V and J genes are TRBV7-8 and TRBJ2-3, with TRBD2 matching 11 bases. The germline gives CDR1 SGHVS, CDR2 FQNEAQ. With V trimmed by 3 bases and J by 4 bases, 6 bases remained unmatched. The length of the CDR3 is 16 residues. The CDR3 nucleotides read TGTGCCAGCAGCTTCACCCTAGCGGGGGGTCCAGATACGCAGTATTTT. Protein: CASSFTLAGGPDTQYF.

This chain links TRBV15 with TRBJ1-1, with a possible D match to TRBD1 (6 bases). CDR1 is LNHNV and CDR2 is YYDKDF in the germline V gene (reference sequence). Trimming cost V 0 bases and J 0 bases, with 20 bases left between them. The CDR3 length is 19 residues. CDR3 loop: CATSRDSLPPQGMNTEAFF. CDR3 coding DNA: TGTGCCACCAGCAGAGATTCCCTCCCACCACAGGGTATGAACACTGAAGCTTTCTTT.

The chain's CDR3 is CASRKVYEQYF. Written as DNA, the CDR3 is TGTGCCAGCAGGAAGGTTTACGAGCAGTACTTC. The V gene is TRBV6-8, the J gene TRBJ2-7; D call uncertain. In germline, CDR1 is MNHGY, CDR2 SAAAGT. This CDR3 comprises 11 residues. Trimming removed 6 bases from V and 4 bases from J, with 7 bases in between.

This rearrangement joins TRBV4-1 to TRBJ1-4; 7 bases align to TRBD1. The CDR3 has 16 amino acids. V trimming: 5 bases; J trimming: 5 bases; junction bases outside the gene matches: 11. The V gene's germline CDR1 is MGHRA and CDR2 YSYEKL. The CDR3 DNA reads TGCGCCAGCAGCACAACCGGGACAGCGATAAATGAAAAACTGTTTTTT. Its protein is CASSTTGTAINEKLFF.

In this sample, this clonotype turned up a few times. The chain is built from TRBV29-1 and TRBJ2-2, with 8 bases identical to TRBD1. The CDR3 extends over 13 amino acids. Per germline, CDR1 SQVTM and CDR2 ANQGSEA. This CDR3 reads CSFRRGQNGELFF. In nucleotides, the CDR3 is TGCAGTTTCCGCAGGGGGCAAAACGGGGAGCTGTTTTTT.

V usage is TRBV20-1 and J usage is TRBJ2-7; weak D call: TRBD1 (6 bases). The germline gives CDR1 DFQATT, CDR2 SNEGSKA (reference sequence). Trimming pared 2 bases from V and 7 bases from J, leaving 21 bases between. The length of the CDR3 is 15 residues. The CDR3, as DNA: TGCAGTGCTAGATCGGGGACAACGCCTGGTCGGGAGCAGTACTTC. It codes for CSARSGTTPGREQYF.

In its sample, this clonotype was seen a few times. V and J are TRBV7-9 and TRBJ2-3; possible D gene TRBD1, 6 bases. Trimming removed 5 bases at V and 0 bases at J, with 12 bases between. This CDR3 comprises 15 residues. Germline lookup yields CDR1 SEHNR and CDR2 FQNEAQ (reference sequence). In DNA, the CDR3 is TGTGCCAGCAGCATCCGCAGGGGAAGCACAGATACGCAGTATTTT. It is translated as CASSIRRGSTDTQYF.

This clonotype was found many times. This chain connects TRBV6-5 to TRBJ1-4; D may be TRBD1 (5 bases). Germline V gene lookup returns CDR1 MNHEY and CDR2 SVGAGI. V was pared by 9 bases and J by 13 bases, with 24 bases between. The CDR3 loop spans 14 amino acids. The CDR3 region is CASTNWGGPERLFF. Here the CDR3 DNA reads TGTGCCAGTACTAATTGGGGGGGTCCTGAGAGACTGTTTTTT.

With respect to this clonotype: A much bigger clone sits one base away, suggesting this may be a read error. The chain links TRBV5-5 to TRBJ2-1; D not certain. Per germline, CDR1 SGHKS and CDR2 YYEKEE (reference sequence). Trimming cost V 2 bases and J 9 bases, with 0 bases left between them. The CDR3 is made up of 9 amino acids. CDR3 in DNA: TGTGCCAGCAGCTTTGAGCAGTTCTTC. Encoded protein: CASSFEQFF.

This chain connects TRBV7-2 to TRBJ2-5, with D possibly matching TRBD1 (6 bases). Germline V gene lookup returns CDR1 SGHTA and CDR2 FQGNSA. The CDR3 consists of 16 residues. V lost 1 base to trimming and J lost 2 bases, with 14 bases between them. The CDR3 region has the DNA TGTGCCAGCAGCTTAGTAGGTTTAGGACAGCAAGAGACCCAGTACTTC. This encodes CASSLVGLGQQETQYF.

The genes are TRBV5-6 and TRBJ1-2, with TRBD1 as a possible D gene (5 bases). Germline V gene sequence: CDR1 SGHDT, CDR2 YYEEEE. The CDR3 spans 12 residues. V lost 3 bases, J lost 8 bases, and 11 bases lay in between. The CDR3 is CASSWERDGYTF. Written as DNA, the CDR3 is TGTGCCAGCAGCTGGGAGAGGGACGGCTACACCTTC.

This chain connects TRBV6-5 to TRBJ1-1; D perhaps matches TRBD1 (5 bases). Trimming pared 0 bases from V and 2 bases from J, leaving 10 bases between. This CDR3 comprises 15 residues. Germline CDR1 and CDR2: MNHEY and SVGAGI. CDR3 DNA: TGTGCCAGCAGTTACTCATCAACAGGAAACACTGAAGCTTTCTTT. It yields the protein CASSYSSTGNTEAFF.

V is TRBV6-1 and J is TRBJ1-1, with D maybe TRBD1 (5 bases). The germline V gene has CDR1 MNHNS and CDR2 SASEGT. V dropped 3 bases and J dropped 0 bases, with 14 bases sitting between them. The CDR3 has 16 amino acids. The CDR3 loop is CASSEQGRAMNTEAFF. In nucleotides, the CDR3 is TGTGCCAGCAGTGAGCAGGGCCGGGCAATGAACACTGAAGCTTTCTTT.

The rearrangement links TRBV7-6 to TRBJ2-2; D is undetermined. The CDR3 is 13 residues long. Germline V gives CDR1 SGHVS, CDR2 FNYEAQ. V was cut by 10 bases and J by 6 bases, with 15 bases left in between. The CDR3 DNA reads as TGTGCCACCATTGTGGTCTCCGCCGGGGAGCTGTTTTTT. The encoded protein is CATIVVSAGELFF.

This rearrangement joins TRBV25-1 to TRBJ2-1; D remains unclear. This CDR3 contains 15 residues. Trimming took off 2 bases at V and 0 bases at J, with 8 bases between the two ends. Germline V gene lookup returns CDR1 MGHDK and CDR2 SYGVNS. CDR3 loop: CASSEHLSSYNEQFF. In DNA form, the CDR3 reads TGTGCCAGCAGTGAACATTTGAGCTCCTACAATGAGCAGTTCTTC. Together with reference TRBV25-1 and TRBJ2-1, the CDR3 gives the full variable domain: EADIYQTPRYLVIGTGKKITLECSQTMGHDKMYWYQQDPGMELHLIHYSYGVNSTEKGDLSSESTVSRIRTEHFPLTLESARPSHTSQYLCASSEHLSSYNEQFFGPGTRLTVL.

This chain connects TRBV15 to TRBJ2-7; D is possibly TRBD1 (6 bases). This CDR3 has 17 amino acids. V was pared by 0 bases and J by 5 bases, with 20 bases between. Germline V gene lookup returns CDR1 LNHNV and CDR2 YYDKDF (reference sequence). CDR3 sequence (DNA): TGTGCCACCAGCAGAGATAGAACCCGGCAGGGGAACAACGAGCAGTACTTC. As protein: CATSRDRTRQGNNEQYF.

This clonotype was seen just once. CDR3 DNA sequence: TGTGCCAGCAGCTCCCTGACTAGCGGGAGCCCCACAGATACGCAGTATTTT. As protein: CASSSLTSGSPTDTQYF. The gene calls are TRBV11-2 and TRBJ2-3, with 12 bases aligning to TRBD2. Germline CDR1 is SGHAT and CDR2 is FQNNGV. V shed 4 bases and J 2 bases; nucleotides not matched to a gene: 7. This CDR3 comprises 17 residues.

This clonotype has ten or more counts. V is TRBV7-2 and J is TRBJ1-6; the match to TRBD1 covers 7 bases. Germline CDR1 SGHTA, CDR2 FQGNSA. V lost 5 bases to trimming and J lost 1 base; unmatched junction nucleotides: 8. This CDR3 spans 17 amino acids. CDR3 amino acids: CASSPLLQGSYNSPLHF. In DNA, the CDR3 is TGTGCCAGCAGCCCGCTCCTACAGGGGTCCTATAATTCACCCCTCCACTTT. Full variable domain (missing parts from reference TRBV7-2 and TRBJ1-6): GAGVSQSPSNKVTEKGKDVELRCDPISGHTALYWYRQSLGQGLEFLIYFQGNSAPDKSGLPSDRFSAERTGGSVSTLTIQRTQQEDSAVYLCASSPLLQGSYNSPLHFGNGTRLTVT.

CDR3 residues: CASRRDLNEKLFF. The CDR3 bases are TGCGCCAGCAGAAGGGATCTTAATGAAAAACTGTTTTTT. The genes are TRBV23-1 and TRBJ1-4, with D unclear. TRBV23-1 is given ORF status, its function remaining uncertain. V lost 6 bases and J lost 4, with 9 bases in between. The CDR3 is made up of 13 amino acids.

This clonotype was seen a handful of times. The J gene is TRBJ2-5, the V gene TRBV19, with D possibly TRBD1 on 6 matching bases. Trimming shortened V by 6 bases and J by 2 bases, and 25 bases separated the two germline ends. Germline loops: CDR1 LNHDA, CDR2 SQIVND (reference sequence). The CDR3 length is 18 residues. CDR3 in DNA: TGTGCCAGTAGCATCAATAACCCCGGGACACGACGACAAGAGACCCAGTACTTC. Its protein is CASSINNPGTRRQETQYF.